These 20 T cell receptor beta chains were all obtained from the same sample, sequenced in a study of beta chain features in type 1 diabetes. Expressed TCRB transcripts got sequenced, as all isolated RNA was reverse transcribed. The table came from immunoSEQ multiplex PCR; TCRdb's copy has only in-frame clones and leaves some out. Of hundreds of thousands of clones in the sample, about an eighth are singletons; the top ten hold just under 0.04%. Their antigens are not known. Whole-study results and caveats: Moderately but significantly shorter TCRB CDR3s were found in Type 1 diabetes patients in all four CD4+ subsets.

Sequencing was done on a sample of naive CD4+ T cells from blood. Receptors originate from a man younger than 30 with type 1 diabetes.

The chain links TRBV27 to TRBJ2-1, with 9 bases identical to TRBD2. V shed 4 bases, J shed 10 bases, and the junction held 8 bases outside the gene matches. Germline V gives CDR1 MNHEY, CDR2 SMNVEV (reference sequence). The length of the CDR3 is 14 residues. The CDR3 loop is CASSWLAGQGEQFF. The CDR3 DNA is TGTGCCAGCAGTTGGCTAGCGGGACAAGGAGAGCAGTTCTTC.

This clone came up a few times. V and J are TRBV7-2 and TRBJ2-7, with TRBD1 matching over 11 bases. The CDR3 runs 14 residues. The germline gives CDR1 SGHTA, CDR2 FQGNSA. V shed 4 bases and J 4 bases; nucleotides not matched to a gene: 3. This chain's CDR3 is CASSSRDRGYEQYF. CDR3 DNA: TGTGCCAGCAGCTCCCGGGACAGGGGGTACGAGCAGTACTTC.

The CDR3 is CASSLEAGRNEQFF. In DNA form, the CDR3 reads TGTGCCAGCAGCTTAGAGGCGGGACGGAATGAGCAGTTCTTC. The chain carries TRBV11-3 and TRBJ2-1; TRBD2 is a possible D gene (6 bases). The germline V gene encodes CDR1 SGHNT and CDR2 YENEEA. CDR3 size: 14 residues. Trimming pared 0 bases from V and 7 bases from J, leaving 10 bases between.

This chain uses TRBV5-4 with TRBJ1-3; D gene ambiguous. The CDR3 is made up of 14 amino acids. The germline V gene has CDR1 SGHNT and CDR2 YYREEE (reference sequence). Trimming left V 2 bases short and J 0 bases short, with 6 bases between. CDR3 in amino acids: CASSFGSSGNTIYF. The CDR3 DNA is TGTGCCAGCAGCTTTGGAAGCTCTGGAAACACCATATATTTT.

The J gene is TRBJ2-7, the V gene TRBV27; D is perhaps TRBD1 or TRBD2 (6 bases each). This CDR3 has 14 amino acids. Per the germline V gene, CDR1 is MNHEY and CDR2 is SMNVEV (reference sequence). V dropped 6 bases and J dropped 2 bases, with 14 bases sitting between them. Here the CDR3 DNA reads TGTGCCAGCAGGTCGATAAGGGGGGCCTACGAGCAGTACTTC. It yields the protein CASRSIRGAYEQYF.

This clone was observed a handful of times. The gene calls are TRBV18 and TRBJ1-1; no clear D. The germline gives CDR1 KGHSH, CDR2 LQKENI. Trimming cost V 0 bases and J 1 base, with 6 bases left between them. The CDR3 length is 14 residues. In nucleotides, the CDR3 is TGTGCCAGCTCACCACCGGCTAGGAACACTGAAGCTTTCTTT. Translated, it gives CASSPPARNTEAFF.

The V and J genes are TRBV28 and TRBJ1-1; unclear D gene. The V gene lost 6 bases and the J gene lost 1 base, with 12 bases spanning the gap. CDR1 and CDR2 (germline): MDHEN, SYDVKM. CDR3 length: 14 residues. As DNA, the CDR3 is TGTGCCAGCAGCCCTCCCTCGGGGAACACTGAAGCTTTCTTT. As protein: CASSPPSGNTEAFF.

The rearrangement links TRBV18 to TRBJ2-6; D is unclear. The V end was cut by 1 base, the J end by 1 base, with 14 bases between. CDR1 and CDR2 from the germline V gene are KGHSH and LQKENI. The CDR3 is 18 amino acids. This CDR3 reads CASSPLAVGSSGANVLTF. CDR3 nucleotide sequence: TGTGCCAGCTCACCACTTGCGGTAGGCTCATCTGGGGCCAACGTCCTGACTTTC. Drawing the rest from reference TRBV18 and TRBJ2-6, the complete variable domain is NAGVMQNPRHLVRRRGQEARLRCSPMKGHSHVYWYRQLPEEGLKFMVYLQKENIIDESGMPKERFSAEFPKEGPSILRIQQVVRGDSAAYFCASSPLAVGSSGANVLTFGAGSRLTVL.

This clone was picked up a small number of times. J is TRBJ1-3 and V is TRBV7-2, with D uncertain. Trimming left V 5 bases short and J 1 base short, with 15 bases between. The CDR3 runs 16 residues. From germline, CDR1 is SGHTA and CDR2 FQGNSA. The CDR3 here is CASSQFGGASGNTIYF. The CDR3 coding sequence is TGTGCCAGCAGCCAGTTCGGTGGCGCGTCTGGAAACACCATATATTTT.

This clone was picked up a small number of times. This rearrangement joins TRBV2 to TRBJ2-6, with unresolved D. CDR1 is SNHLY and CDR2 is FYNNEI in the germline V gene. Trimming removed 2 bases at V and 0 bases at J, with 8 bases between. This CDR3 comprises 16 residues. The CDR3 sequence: CASSEWKASGANVLTF. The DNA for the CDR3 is TGTGCCAGCAGTGAATGGAAAGCCTCTGGGGCCAACGTCCTGACTTTC. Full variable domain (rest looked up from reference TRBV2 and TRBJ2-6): EPEVTQTPSHQVTQMGQEVILRCVPISNHLYFYWYRQILGQKVEFLVSFYNNEISEKSEIFDDQFSVERPDGSNFTLKIRSTKLEDSAMYFCASSEWKASGANVLTFGAGSRLTVL.

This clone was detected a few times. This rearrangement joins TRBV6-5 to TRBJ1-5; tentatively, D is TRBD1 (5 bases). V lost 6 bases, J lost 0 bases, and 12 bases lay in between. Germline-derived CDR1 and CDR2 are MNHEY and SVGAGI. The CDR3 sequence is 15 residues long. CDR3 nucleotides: TGTGCCAGCAGGGCCGGGACCTATAGCAATCAGCCCCAGCATTTT. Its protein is CASRAGTYSNQPQHF.

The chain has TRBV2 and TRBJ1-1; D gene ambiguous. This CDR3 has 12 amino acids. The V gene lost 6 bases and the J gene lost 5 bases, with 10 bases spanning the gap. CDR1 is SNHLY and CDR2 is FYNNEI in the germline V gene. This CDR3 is CASSIRGTEAFF. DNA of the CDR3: TGTGCCAGCAGCATAAGAGGGACTGAAGCTTTCTTT.

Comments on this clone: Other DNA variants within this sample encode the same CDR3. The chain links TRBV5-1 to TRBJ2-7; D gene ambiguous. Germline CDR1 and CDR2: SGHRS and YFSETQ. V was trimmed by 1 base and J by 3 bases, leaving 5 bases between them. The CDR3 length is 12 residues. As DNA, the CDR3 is TGCGCCAGCAGCTTGTCCAGCTACGAGCAGTACTTC. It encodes CASSLSSYEQYF.

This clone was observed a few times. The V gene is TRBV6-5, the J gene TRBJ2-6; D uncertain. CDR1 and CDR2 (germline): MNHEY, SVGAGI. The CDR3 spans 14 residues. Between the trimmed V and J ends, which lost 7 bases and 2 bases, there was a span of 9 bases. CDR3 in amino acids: CASTLMTGANVLTF. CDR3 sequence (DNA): TGTGCCAGCACCCTGATGACTGGGGCCAACGTCCTGACTTTC.

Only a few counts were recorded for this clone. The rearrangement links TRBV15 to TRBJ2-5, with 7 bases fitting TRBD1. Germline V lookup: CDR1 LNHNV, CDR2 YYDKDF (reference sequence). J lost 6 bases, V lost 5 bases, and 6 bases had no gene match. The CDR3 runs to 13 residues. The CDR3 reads CATSPQGSQTQYF. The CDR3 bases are TGTGCCACCAGCCCACAGGGGAGCCAGACCCAGTACTTC. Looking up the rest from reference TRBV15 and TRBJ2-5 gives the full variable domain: DAMVIQNPRYQVTQFGKPVTLSCSQTLNHNVMYWYQQKSSQAPKLLFHYYDKDFNNEADTPDNFQSRRPNTSFCFLDIRSPGLGDTAMYLCATSPQGSQTQYFGPGTRLLVL.

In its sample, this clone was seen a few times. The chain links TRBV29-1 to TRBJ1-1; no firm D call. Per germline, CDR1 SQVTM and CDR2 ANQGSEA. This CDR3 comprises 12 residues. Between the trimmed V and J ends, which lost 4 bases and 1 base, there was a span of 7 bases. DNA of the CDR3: TGCAGCGTTGGGGCAGCGAACACTGAAGCTTTCTTT. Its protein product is CSVGAANTEAFF.

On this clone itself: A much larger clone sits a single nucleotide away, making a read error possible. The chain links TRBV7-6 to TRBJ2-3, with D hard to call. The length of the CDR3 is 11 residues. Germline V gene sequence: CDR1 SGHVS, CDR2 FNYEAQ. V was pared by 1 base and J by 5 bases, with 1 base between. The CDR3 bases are TGTGCCAGCAGCTTAGTAGATACGCAGTATTTT. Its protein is CASSLVDTQYF.

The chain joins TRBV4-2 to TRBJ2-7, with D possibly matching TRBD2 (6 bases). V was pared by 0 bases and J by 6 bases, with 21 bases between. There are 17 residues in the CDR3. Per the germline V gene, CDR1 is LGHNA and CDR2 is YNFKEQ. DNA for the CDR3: TGTGCCAGCAGCCAAGAACCCCGCGGGGCAGGGCAGGGCGAGCAGTACTTC. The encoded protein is CASSQEPRGAGQGEQYF.

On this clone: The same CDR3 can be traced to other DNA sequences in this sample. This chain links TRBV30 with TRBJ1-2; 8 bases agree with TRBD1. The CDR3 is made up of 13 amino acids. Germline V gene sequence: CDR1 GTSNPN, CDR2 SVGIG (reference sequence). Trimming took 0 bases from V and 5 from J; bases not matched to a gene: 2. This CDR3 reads CAWSVQGGYGYTF. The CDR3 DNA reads TGTGCCTGGAGTGTACAGGGGGGGTATGGCTACACCTTC.

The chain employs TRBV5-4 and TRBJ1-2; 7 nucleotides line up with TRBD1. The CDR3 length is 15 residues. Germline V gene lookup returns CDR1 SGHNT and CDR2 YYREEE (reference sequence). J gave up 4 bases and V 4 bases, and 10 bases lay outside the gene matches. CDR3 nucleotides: TGTGCCAGCAGCCCTGACAGGGCAATTAGCTATGGCTACACCTTC. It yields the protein CASSPDRAISYGYTF.